A single T cell receptor (beta chain) is shown here with its context. The table lists this clonotype with a few counts. What antigen it recognizes has not been identified. No base quality information exists; no much larger clone differs at one position. Here V drops 5 bases and J drops 2 bases, and the junction holds 11 bases not matched to any gene. The CDR3 covers 15 residues, taking in both the cysteine and the phenylalanine. Solely the CDR3 DNA is kept, with 45 bases framed from the first base. CDR1 DFQATT and CDR2 SNEGSKA were looked up in the germline V gene (reference sequence). This entry comes from a study of human T cells and chemical hapten exposure (dated by TCRdb to the early 2020s). About the full investigation: Libraries were pooled for sequencing, and per-sample TCR yields varied mainly because of small differences in library volumes within the pool. Peripheral blood TCR repertoire changes were tracked in vivo in alopecia patients during primary and secondary sensitization to the hapten diphenylcyclopropenone (DPC). Both TCR alpha and TCR beta chains were sequenced from each blood RNA sample.

Paper-wide results and their limitations: After repeated subsampling, the strength of the expansion versus patch-test correlation and the threshold at which it became significant changed. The number of TCRs above 1 in 1000 frequency did not change with DPC sensitization; there was no evidence of global repertoire structure alterations.

Libraries were made using 5' RACE. The run used an Illumina MiSeq. During library preparation, unique molecular identifiers were attached to individual cDNA molecules so that TCRs could be counted in a quantitative, reproducible way. As for how the authors treated the data: The median number of TCRs per sample was over 95,000, ranging from about 20,000 to 750,000. V, J and CDR3 annotation of the TCR reads was performed with the Decombinator software suite. To make PS versus PT1 abundance plots, every sample was subsampled to the same number of TCRs (28,000). TCRs were defined as expanded if absent before sensitization and observed at least eight times at the 2-week time point. TCRdb took the public reads, trimmed them with fastp at Q25, ran MiXCR for clone calling and kept in-frame beta chains. Merged by CDR3 protein, the rows form single entries marked with the most common genes and DNA. These V and J calls derive from TCRdb rather than the authors' analysis. In this sample the table shows around 100,000 distinct CDR3 sequences, roughly a fifth of which occur a single time. In total, the top ten clones hold about 3% of the sample.

Total RNA was isolated from unfractionated whole blood collected in Tempus Blood RNA tubes. Five or six healthy volunteers served as TCR sequencing controls and were bled at day 0, 2 weeks and 6 weeks. This receptor chain uses TRBV20-1 and TRBJ2-7, with 8 junctional bases fitting TRBD1. The sequence was obtained from a human donor in good health. The CDR3 loop reads CSAPARTGITYEQYF. In nucleotide form, the sequence is TGCAGTGCTCCCGCCCGGACAGGGATAACCTACGAGCAGTACTTC.